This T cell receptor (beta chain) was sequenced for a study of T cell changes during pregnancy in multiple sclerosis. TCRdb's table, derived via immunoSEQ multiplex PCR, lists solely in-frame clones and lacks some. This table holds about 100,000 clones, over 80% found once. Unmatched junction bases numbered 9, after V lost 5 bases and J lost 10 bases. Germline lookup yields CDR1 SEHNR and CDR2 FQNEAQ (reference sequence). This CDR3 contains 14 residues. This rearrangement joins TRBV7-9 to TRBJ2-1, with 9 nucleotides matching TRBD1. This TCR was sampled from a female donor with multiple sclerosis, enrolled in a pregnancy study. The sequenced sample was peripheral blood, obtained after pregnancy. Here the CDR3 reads CASSPGQGSGEQFF. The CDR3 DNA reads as TGTGCCAGCAGCCCGGGACAGGGATCGGGGGAGCAGTTCTTC.